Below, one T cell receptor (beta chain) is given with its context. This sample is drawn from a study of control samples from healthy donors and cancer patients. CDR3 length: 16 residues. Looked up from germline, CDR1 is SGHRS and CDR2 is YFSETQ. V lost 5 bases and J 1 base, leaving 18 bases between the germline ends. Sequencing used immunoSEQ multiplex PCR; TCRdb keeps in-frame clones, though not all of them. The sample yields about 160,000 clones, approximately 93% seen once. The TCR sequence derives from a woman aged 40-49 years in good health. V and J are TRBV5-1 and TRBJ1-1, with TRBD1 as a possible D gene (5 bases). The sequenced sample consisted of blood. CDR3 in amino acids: CASRAGQRPSNTEAFF. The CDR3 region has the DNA TGCGCCAGCAGGGCGGGGCAGCGACCCTCGAACACTGAAGCTTTCTTT.